This entry lists 16 T cell receptor beta chains sequenced from one sample in a study of blood T cell repertoires in COVID-19. The protocol was immunoSEQ multiplex PCR, while the TCRdb copy is restricted to in-frame clones and leaves out a portion. The data show a few hundred thousand clones, 85% to 90% seen once. Sequenced: PBMCs or T cells enriched from blood (not recorded which). The receptors come from a man aged 25-45 years who had been exposed to COVID-19.

This chain joins TRBV6-5 and TRBJ2-1, with D possibly being TRBD1 (6 bases). V lost 5 bases to trimming and J lost 6 bases, with 14 bases between them. The germline V gene has CDR1 MNHEY and CDR2 SVGAGI. There are 14 residues in the CDR3. CDR3 loop: CASSNQQGSNEQFF. The CDR3 DNA sequence: TGTGCCAGCAGTAACCAACAGGGATCCAATGAGCAGTTCTTC.

V is TRBV19 and J is TRBJ2-2; possible D gene TRBD2, 6 bases. CDR3 length: 15 residues. V was pared by 3 bases and J by 0 bases, with 8 bases between. CDR1 and CDR2 from the germline V gene are LNHDA and SQIVND (reference sequence). This CDR3 reads CASSIWGANTGELFF. The CDR3 DNA follows: TGTGCCAGTAGTATTTGGGGGGCGAACACCGGGGAGCTGTTTTTT.

This chain uses TRBV11-2 with TRBJ2-5; TRBD1 aligns across 8 bases. Per germline, CDR1 SGHAT and CDR2 FQNNGV. V gave up 4 bases and J gave up 5 bases; unmatched junction bases: 6. The CDR3 sequence is 14 residues long. The CDR3 reads CASSSDRGRETQYF. In DNA form, the CDR3 reads TGTGCCAGCAGCTCCGACAGGGGACGGGAGACCCAGTACTTC. Looking up the rest from reference TRBV11-2 and TRBJ2-5 gives the full variable domain: EAGVAQSPRYKIIEKRQSVAFWCNPISGHATLYWYQQILGQGPKLLIQFQNNGVVDDSQLPKDRFSAERLKGVDSTLKIQPAKLEDSAVYLCASSSDRGRETQYFGPGTRLLVL.

V is TRBV4-1 and J is TRBJ1-2; D may be TRBD1 (5 bases). The CDR3 covers 13 residues. V lost 0 bases and J 8 bases, leaving 10 bases between the germline ends. Germline V gene lookup returns CDR1 MGHRA and CDR2 YSYEKL. The CDR3 here is CASSQERGGGYTF. CDR3 DNA: TGCGCCAGCAGCCAAGAAAGGGGTGGCGGCTACACCTTC.

The gene calls are TRBV5-4 and TRBJ1-2; 9 bases align to TRBD1. The CDR3 runs to 16 residues. The germline V gene has CDR1 SGHNT and CDR2 YYREEE (reference sequence). V was clipped by 5 bases and J by 3 bases; unmatched bases: 11. CDR3 in amino acids: CASRIRDRVFDYGYTF. The CDR3 DNA reads TGTGCCAGCAGAATCCGGGACAGGGTGTTTGACTATGGCTACACCTTC.

The V call is TRBV13, the J call TRBJ1-2; 10 nucleotides agree with TRBD1. CDR1 and CDR2 (germline): PRHDT, FYEKMQ (reference sequence). The CDR3 is made up of 16 amino acids. V was clipped by 5 bases and J by 3 bases; unmatched bases: 9. In DNA, the CDR3 is TGTGCCAGCAGCGAGGGGACAGGGGCATTCGACTATGGCTACACCTTC. Translation gives CASSEGTGAFDYGYTF.

This sequence joins TRBV5-1 and TRBJ2-7; TRBD1 aligns across 9 bases. Germline V lookup: CDR1 SGHRS, CDR2 YFSETQ. This CDR3 has 15 residues. Unmatched junction bases numbered 3, after V lost 1 base and J lost 1 base. In nucleotides, the CDR3 is TGCGCCAGCAGCTTGATGACAGGGGGGTCCTACGAGCAGTACTTC. It yields the protein CASSLMTGGSYEQYF.

In this sample, this clone turned up a few times. The rearrangement uses TRBV6-5 and TRBJ2-3; D is ambiguous. The germline V gene has CDR1 MNHEY and CDR2 SVGAGI. V was pared by 2 bases and J by 0 bases, with 9 bases between. CDR3 length equals 15 residues. The CDR3 region has the DNA TGTGCCAGCAGTTACGAAAGAGTTAGCACAGATACGCAGTATTTT. Encoded protein: CASSYERVSTDTQYF.

The chain joins TRBV3-1 (or the pseudogene TRBV3-2) to TRBJ1-1; unclear D gene. The germline V gene encodes CDR1 LGHDT and CDR2 YNNKEL (reference sequence). The CDR3 is made up of 12 amino acids. V was pared by 1 base and J by 8 bases, with 8 bases between. As DNA, the CDR3 is TGTGCCAGCAGCCAAGGCGGCGCCGAAGCTTTCTTT. This gives the protein CASSQGGAEAFF.

The chain recombines TRBV6-5 with TRBJ1-2; no reliable D call. The CDR3 runs to 13 residues. V gave up 2 bases and J gave up 7 bases, with 11 bases separating them. Germline lookup yields CDR1 MNHEY and CDR2 SVGAGI. The CDR3 loop is CASSYDTLGGYTF. DNA of the CDR3: TGTGCCAGCAGTTACGACACCCTCGGTGGCTACACCTTC.

The chain employs TRBV7-2 and TRBJ1-2; 11 nucleotides match TRBD1. The germline V gene encodes CDR1 SGHTA and CDR2 FQGNSA. The ends lost 5 bases at V and 3 bases at J; junction bases unmatched: 14. This CDR3 is 18 amino acids long. CDR3 residues: CASSPRRTGGASDYGYTF. The CDR3 region has the DNA TGTGCCAGCAGCCCCCGACGGACAGGGGGCGCCTCTGACTATGGCTACACCTTC.

The CDR3 reads CASNRRDYNNSPLHF. The CDR3 DNA sequence: TGTGCCAGCAACCGCCGGGACTACAATAATTCACCCCTCCACTTT. This chain connects TRBV2 to TRBJ1-6, with D possibly matching TRBD1 (5 bases). Germline values: CDR1 SNHLY, CDR2 FYNNEI. V was shortened by 7 bases and J by 5 bases, with 15 bases between the two germline ends. The CDR3 is 15 amino acids. The entire variable domain, with the rest obtained from reference TRBV2 and TRBJ1-6, is as follows: EPEVTQTPSHQVTQMGQEVILRCVPISNHLYFYWYRQILGQKVEFLVSFYNNEISEKSEIFDDQFSVERPDGSNFTLKIRSTKLEDSAMYFCASNRRDYNNSPLHFGNGTRLTVT.

CDR3 sequence (DNA): TGTGCCAGCAGCCGAGAGCGGGGGGGAACCTACGAGCAGTACTTC. It encodes CASSRERGGTYEQYF. V usage is TRBV6-5 and J usage is TRBJ2-7, with 10 bases identical to TRBD2. The V segment lost 6 bases and the J segment 2 bases; nucleotides outside the gene matches: 7. The CDR3 is 15 residues long. The germline CDR1 and CDR2 sequences are MNHEY and SVGAGI.

J is TRBJ2-7 and V is TRBV11-2, with 7 bases identical to TRBD1. The CDR3 runs to 14 residues. Germline values: CDR1 SGHAT, CDR2 FQNNGV. The trim removed 4 bases at V and 6 bases at J, leaving 9 bases unmatched. DNA of the CDR3: TGTGCCAGCAGCTCACTACTCGACAGGGTCGAGCAGTACTTC. Translation gives CASSSLLDRVEQYF.

A word on this clone: Within the sample, other DNA sequences also encode this same CDR3. This chain connects TRBV19 to TRBJ1-5; D is undetermined. The germline V and J ends were trimmed by 3 bases and 0 bases, with 6 bases remaining between them. Germline CDR1 LNHDA, CDR2 SQIVND (reference sequence). The CDR3 consists of 14 residues. The chain's CDR3 is CASSIAGSNQPQHF. In DNA, the CDR3 is TGTGCCAGTAGTATCGCAGGTAGCAATCAGCCCCAGCATTTT.

Remarks on this clone: Relative to the germline gene, one junction end is altered; a read error may explain this. V and J are TRBV28 and TRBJ1-3, with D unresolved. The germline gives CDR1 MDHEN, CDR2 SYDVKM. The CDR3 length is 10 residues. CDR3 DNA: TGTGCCAGCCTTGGAGACACCATATATTTT. Protein: CASLGDTIYF.